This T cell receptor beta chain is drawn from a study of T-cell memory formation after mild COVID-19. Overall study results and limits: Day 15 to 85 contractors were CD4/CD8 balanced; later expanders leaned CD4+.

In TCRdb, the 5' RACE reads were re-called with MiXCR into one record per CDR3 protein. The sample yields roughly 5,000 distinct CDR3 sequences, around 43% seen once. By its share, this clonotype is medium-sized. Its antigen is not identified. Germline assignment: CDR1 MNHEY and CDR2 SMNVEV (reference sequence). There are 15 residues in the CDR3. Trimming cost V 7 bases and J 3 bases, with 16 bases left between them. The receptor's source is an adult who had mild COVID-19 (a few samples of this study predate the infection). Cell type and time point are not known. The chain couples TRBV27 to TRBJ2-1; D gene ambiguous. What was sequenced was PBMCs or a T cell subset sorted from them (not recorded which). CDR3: CASNRRVERYNEQFF. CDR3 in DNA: TGTGCCAGCAACCGCCGGGTGGAACGCTACAATGAGCAGTTCTTC.